The 8 T cell receptor beta chains reported below all come from one sample, sequenced in a study of a mutant IDH1 vaccine in newly diagnosed glioma. Their antigen targets remain unknown. The time point: week 5, during vaccination. Vaccination used 300 ug of mutant IDH1 20-mer peptide per dose, with topical imiquimod. Only in-frame clones appear in the TCRdb table, and some are missing; sequencing was by immunoSEQ multiplex PCR. The sample lists about 58,000 clones; about 88% were seen once. Here the sequenced sample was PBMCs, taken from a glioma patient whose treatment included an IDH1 peptide vaccine. Every receptor here comes from a woman in her fifties or sixties with glioma.

The rearrangement joins TRBV7-9 to TRBJ1-5, with TRBD1 matching 7 bases. This CDR3 has 12 amino acids. Germline V gene lookup returns CDR1 SEHNR and CDR2 FQNEAQ (reference sequence). J was trimmed by 9 bases and V by 4 bases; bases with no gene match: 3. CDR3 nucleotides: TGTGCCAGCAGCTCAGGGGGGACGCCCCAGCATTTT. It translates to CASSSGGTPQHF. Based on the CDR3 plus reference TRBV7-9 and TRBJ1-5, the full variable domain is DTGVSQNPRHKITKRGQNVTFRCDPISEHNRLYWYRQTLGQGPEFLTYFQNEAQLEKSRLLSDRFSAERPKGSFSTLEIQRTEQGDSAMYLCASSSGGTPQHFGDGTRLSIL.

V gene TRBV5-6 combines with J gene TRBJ1-2, with TRBD1 matching over 8 bases. The V segment lost 2 bases and the J segment 8 bases; nucleotides outside the gene matches: 5. This CDR3 has 13 residues. The V gene's germline CDR1 is SGHDT and CDR2 YYEEEE. CDR3 in amino acids: CASSFDRGGGYTF. Written as DNA, the CDR3 is TGTGCCAGCAGCTTCGACAGGGGAGGAGGCTACACCTTC.

The genes are TRBV5-1 and TRBJ2-2; no firm D call. CDR1 and CDR2 from the germline V gene are SGHRS and YFSETQ. This CDR3 contains 13 residues. V lost 2 bases to trimming and J lost 2 bases, with 4 bases between them. The CDR3 loop is CASSFDNTGELFF. The CDR3 DNA follows: TGCGCCAGCAGCTTTGACAACACCGGGGAGCTGTTTTTT.

This chain joins TRBV29-1 and TRBJ2-3; D gene unclear. CDR1 is SQVTM and CDR2 is ANQGSEA in the germline V gene. V was cut by 3 bases and J by 2 bases, with 6 bases left in between. This CDR3 spans 12 amino acids. CDR3 DNA sequence: TGCAGCGTTGACGGAGTCACAGATACGCAGTATTTT. It specifies CSVDGVTDTQYF.

The rearrangement joins TRBV6-9 to TRBJ1-5; the D is unclear. The CDR3 extends over 14 amino acids. Per germline, CDR1 MNHGY and CDR2 SVAAGI. V was trimmed by 6 bases and J by 3 bases, leaving 12 bases between them. The CDR3 nucleotides read TGTGCCAGCAGCCTATATAACAACAATCAGCCCCAGCATTTT. Amino acid sequence: CASSLYNNNQPQHF.

The V and J genes are TRBV4-3 and TRBJ1-4; the match to TRBD1 covers 7 bases. CDR1 LGHNA and CDR2 YSLEER come from the germline V gene. J lost 4 bases, V lost 4 bases, and 6 bases had no gene match. This CDR3 has 15 residues. The CDR3 reads CASSRGGQLNEKLFF. The CDR3, as DNA: TGCGCCAGCAGCCGGGGGGGACAGCTTAATGAAAAACTGTTTTTT.

The chain combines TRBV19 with TRBJ2-5, with D possibly TRBD1 on 6 matching bases. Trimming removed 6 bases from V and 4 bases from J, with 9 bases in between. This CDR3 comprises 12 residues. Germline V gives CDR1 LNHDA, CDR2 SQIVND (reference sequence). CDR3 loop: CASRQGRETQYF. The DNA for the CDR3 is TGTGCCAGTAGACAGGGAAGAGAGACCCAGTACTTC.

The chain has TRBV6-5 and TRBJ2-7, with a possible D match to TRBD1 (5 bases). Per germline, CDR1 MNHEY and CDR2 SVGAGI. Trimming cost V 6 bases and J 0 bases, with 12 bases left between them. CDR3 size: 14 residues. The CDR3 here is CASRPGLSSYEQYF. CDR3 nucleotide sequence: TGTGCCAGCAGGCCAGGGTTGAGCTCCTACGAGCAGTACTTC.